This T cell receptor beta chain was captured by sequencing in a study of T cell responses to AZD1222 COVID-19 vaccine. The data were produced by immunoSEQ multiplex PCR, yet TCRdb's version contains in-frame clones alone and is incomplete. The data hold around 110,000 clones, with 85% to 95% observed a single time. The CDR3 runs 17 residues. Germline V gene sequence: CDR1 SNHLY, CDR2 FYNNEI. V was clipped by 6 bases and J by 0 bases, with 21 bases between them. This sequence joins TRBV2 and TRBJ2-7; D gene unclear. Sequencing was performed on peripheral blood, taken on day 0 of AZD1222 vaccination. This sequence was found in an adult in good health. CDR3 protein: CASSGLVERTFSYEQYF. The CDR3 DNA reads as TGTGCCAGCAGCGGCCTAGTTGAGAGAACCTTCTCCTACGAGCAGTACTTC.